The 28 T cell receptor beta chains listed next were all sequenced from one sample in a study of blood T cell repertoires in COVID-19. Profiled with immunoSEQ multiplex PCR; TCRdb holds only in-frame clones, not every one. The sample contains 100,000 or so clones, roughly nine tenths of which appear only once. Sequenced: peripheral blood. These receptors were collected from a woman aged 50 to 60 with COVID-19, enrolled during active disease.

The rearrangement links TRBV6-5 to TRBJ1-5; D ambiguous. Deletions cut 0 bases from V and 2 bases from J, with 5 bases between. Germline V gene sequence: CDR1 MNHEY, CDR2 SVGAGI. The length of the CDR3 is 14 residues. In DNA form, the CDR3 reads TGTGCCAGCAGTTACTCGGCCGGCAATCAGCCCCAGCATTTT. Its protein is CASSYSAGNQPQHF.

CDR3 amino acids: CASSTHRVSLTDTQYF. The CDR3 DNA reads TGTGCCAGTAGTACCCACAGGGTTTCCCTCACAGATACGCAGTATTTT. V gene TRBV19 combines with J gene TRBJ2-3, with TRBD1 as a possible D gene (6 bases). CDR3 length: 16 amino acids. Trimming took off 4 bases at V and 2 bases at J, with 16 bases between the two ends. Germline loops: CDR1 LNHDA, CDR2 SQIVND (reference sequence).

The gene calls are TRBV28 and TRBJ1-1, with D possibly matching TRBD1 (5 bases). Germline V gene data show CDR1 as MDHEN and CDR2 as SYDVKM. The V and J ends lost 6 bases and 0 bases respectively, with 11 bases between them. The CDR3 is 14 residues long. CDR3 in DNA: TGTGCCAGCAGCTCCCGGGGGGTGAACACTGAAGCTTTCTTT. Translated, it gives CASSSRGVNTEAFF. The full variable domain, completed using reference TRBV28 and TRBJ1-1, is DVKVTQSSRYLVKRTGEKVFLECVQDMDHENMFWYRQDPGLGLRLIYFSYDVKMKEKGDIPEGYSVSREKKERFSLILESASTNQTSMYLCASSSRGVNTEAFFGQGTRLTVV.

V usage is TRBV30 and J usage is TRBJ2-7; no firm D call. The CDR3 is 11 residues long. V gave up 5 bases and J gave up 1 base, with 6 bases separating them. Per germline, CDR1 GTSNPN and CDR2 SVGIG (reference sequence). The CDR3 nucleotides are TGTGCCTGGCGCCAGTCCTACGAGCAGTACTTC. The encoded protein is CAWRQSYEQYF.

As DNA, the CDR3 is TGTGCCAACCTGGGACAGGGGGTCGGCTACACCTTC. As protein: CANLGQGVGYTF. The J gene is TRBJ1-2, the V gene TRBV10-3; 11 nucleotides match TRBD1. The CDR3 spans 12 residues. Germline V gene sequence: CDR1 ENHRY, CDR2 SYGVKD. The V gene end was trimmed by 10 bases and the J gene end by 8 bases; junction bases not matched to a gene: 6.

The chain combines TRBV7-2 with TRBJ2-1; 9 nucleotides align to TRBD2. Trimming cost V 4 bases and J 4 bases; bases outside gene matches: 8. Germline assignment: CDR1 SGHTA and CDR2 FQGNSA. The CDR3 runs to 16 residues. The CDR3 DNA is TGTGCCAGCAGCTCAAGACTAGCGGATCTATACAATGAGCAGTTCTTC. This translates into CASSSRLADLYNEQFF.

CDR3 DNA sequence: TGCGCCAGCAGCTTGGACCAGGGGGCGATATCCGAAGCTTTCTTT. Translating gives CASSLDQGAISEAFF. This chain joins TRBV5-1 and TRBJ1-1, with 8 bases lining up with TRBD1. The V gene's germline CDR1 is SGHRS and CDR2 YFSETQ. V was clipped by 0 bases and J by 8 bases; unmatched bases: 9. This CDR3 is built from 15 residues.

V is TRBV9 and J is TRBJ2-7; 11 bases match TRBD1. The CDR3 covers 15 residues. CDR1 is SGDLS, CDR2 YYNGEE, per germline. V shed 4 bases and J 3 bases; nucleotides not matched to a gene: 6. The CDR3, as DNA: TGTGCCAGCAGCCCACAGGGACAGGGGGTCTACGAGCAGTACTTC. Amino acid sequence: CASSPQGQGVYEQYF.

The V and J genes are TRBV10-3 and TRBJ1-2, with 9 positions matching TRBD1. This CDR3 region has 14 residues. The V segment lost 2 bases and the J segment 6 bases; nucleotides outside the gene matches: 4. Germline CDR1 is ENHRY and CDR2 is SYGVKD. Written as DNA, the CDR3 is TGTGCCATCAGTGAGCGGACAGGGGACAATGGCTACACCTTC. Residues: CAISERTGDNGYTF.

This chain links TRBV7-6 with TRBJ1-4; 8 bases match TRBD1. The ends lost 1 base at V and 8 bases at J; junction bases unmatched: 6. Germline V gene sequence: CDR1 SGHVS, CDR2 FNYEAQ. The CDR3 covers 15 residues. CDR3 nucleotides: TGTGCCAGCAGCTTAGGACAGGGGAGGACGGAAAAACTGTTTTTT. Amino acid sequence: CASSLGQGRTEKLFF.

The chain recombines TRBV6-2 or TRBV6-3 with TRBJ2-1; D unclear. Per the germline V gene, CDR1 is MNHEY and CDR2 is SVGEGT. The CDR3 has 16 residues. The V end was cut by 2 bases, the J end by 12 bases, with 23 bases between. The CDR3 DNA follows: TGTGCCAGCAGTTACATTGCGTCCCCCTCCGGGTACGGGCAGTTCTTC. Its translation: CASSYIASPSGYGQFF.

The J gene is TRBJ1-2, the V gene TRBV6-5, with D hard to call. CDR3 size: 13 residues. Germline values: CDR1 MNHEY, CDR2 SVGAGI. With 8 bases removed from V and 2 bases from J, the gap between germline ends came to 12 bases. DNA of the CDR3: TGTGCCAGCCGGTCTATAACGAACTATGGCTACACCTTC. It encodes CASRSITNYGYTF.

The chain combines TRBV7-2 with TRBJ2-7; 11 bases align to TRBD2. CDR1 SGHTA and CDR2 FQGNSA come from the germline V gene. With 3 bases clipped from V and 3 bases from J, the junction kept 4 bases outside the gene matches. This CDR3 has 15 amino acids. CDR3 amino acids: CASSFASGGLYEQYF. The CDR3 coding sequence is TGTGCCAGCAGCTTCGCTAGCGGGGGGCTCTACGAGCAGTACTTC.

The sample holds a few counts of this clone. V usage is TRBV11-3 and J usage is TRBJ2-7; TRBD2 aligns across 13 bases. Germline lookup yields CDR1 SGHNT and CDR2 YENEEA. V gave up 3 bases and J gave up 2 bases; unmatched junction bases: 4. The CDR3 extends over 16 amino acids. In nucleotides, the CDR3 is TGTGCCAGCAGCTTGGGAGGACTAGCGGGGGCCTACGAGCAGTACTTC. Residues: CASSLGGLAGAYEQYF.

This CDR3 reads CASSLREQGSGANVLTF. As DNA, the CDR3 is TGTGCCAGCAGTTTGAGAGAACAGGGTTCTGGGGCCAACGTCCTGACTTTC. The chain couples TRBV7-3 to TRBJ2-6, with D tentatively TRBD1 (6 bases). CDR1 is SGHTA, CDR2 FQGTGA, per germline. The V gene lost 6 bases and the J gene lost 1 base, with 16 bases spanning the gap. This CDR3 is 17 amino acids long. Using reference TRBV7-3 and TRBJ2-6 for the parts outside the CDR3, the full variable domain is GAGVSQTPSNKVTEKGKYVELRCDPISGHTALYWYRQSLGQGPEFLIYFQGTGAADDSGLPNDRFFAVRPEGSVSTLKIQRTERGDSAVYLCASSLREQGSGANVLTFGAGSRLTVL.

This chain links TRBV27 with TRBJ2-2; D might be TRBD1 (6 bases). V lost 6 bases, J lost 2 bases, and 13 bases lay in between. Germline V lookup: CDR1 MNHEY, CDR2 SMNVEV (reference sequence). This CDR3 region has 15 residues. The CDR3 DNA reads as TGTGCCAGCAGCGCCGGGACAATTAACACCGGGGAGCTGTTTTTT. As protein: CASSAGTINTGELFF.

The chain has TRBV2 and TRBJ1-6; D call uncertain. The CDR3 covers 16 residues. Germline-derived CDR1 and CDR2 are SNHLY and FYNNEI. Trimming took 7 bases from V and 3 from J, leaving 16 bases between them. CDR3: CASTSLSVIYNSPLHF. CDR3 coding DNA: TGTGCCAGCACATCTTTATCGGTGATCTATAATTCACCCCTCCACTTT. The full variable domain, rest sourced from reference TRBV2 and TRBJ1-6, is EPEVTQTPSHQVTQMGQEVILRCVPISNHLYFYWYRQILGQKVEFLVSFYNNEISEKSEIFDDQFSVERPDGSNFTLKIRSTKLEDSAMYFCASTSLSVIYNSPLHFGNGTRLTVT.

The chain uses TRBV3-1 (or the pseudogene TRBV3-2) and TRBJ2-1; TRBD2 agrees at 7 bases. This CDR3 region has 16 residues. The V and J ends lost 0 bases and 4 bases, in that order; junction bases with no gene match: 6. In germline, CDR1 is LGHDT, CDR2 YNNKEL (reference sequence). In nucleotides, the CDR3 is TGTGCCAGCAGCCAAGAGCCTAGCGGACCTTACAATGAGCAGTTCTTC. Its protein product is CASSQEPSGPYNEQFF.

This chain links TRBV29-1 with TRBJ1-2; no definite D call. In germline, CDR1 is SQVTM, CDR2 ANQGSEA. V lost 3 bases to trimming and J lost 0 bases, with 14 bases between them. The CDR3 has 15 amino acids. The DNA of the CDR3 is TGCAGCGTTGATAATGGACTGCGAGCTAACTATGGCTACACCTTC. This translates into CSVDNGLRANYGYTF.

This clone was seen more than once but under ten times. CDR3 sequence (DNA): TGTGCCAGCAGCCTCTCCGGGACAGGGGGATGGGGCTACACCTTC. Translated: CASSLSGTGGWGYTF. The rearrangement joins TRBV3-1 (or the pseudogene TRBV3-2) to TRBJ1-2; 11 bases line up with TRBD1. The CDR3 is made up of 15 amino acids. Germline loops: CDR1 LGHDT, CDR2 YNNKEL (reference sequence). V trimming: 4 bases; J trimming: 8 bases; junction bases outside the gene matches: 9.

The CDR3 nucleotides are TGTGCCAGTATGAGCGACAGCCTATATAATTCACCCCTCCACTTT. Protein product: CASMSDSLYNSPLHF. This chain uses TRBV19 with TRBJ1-6; D might be TRBD1 (5 bases). This CDR3 is 15 amino acids long. The germline V gene has CDR1 LNHDA and CDR2 SQIVND (reference sequence). V was cut by 7 bases and J by 4 bases, with 14 bases left in between.

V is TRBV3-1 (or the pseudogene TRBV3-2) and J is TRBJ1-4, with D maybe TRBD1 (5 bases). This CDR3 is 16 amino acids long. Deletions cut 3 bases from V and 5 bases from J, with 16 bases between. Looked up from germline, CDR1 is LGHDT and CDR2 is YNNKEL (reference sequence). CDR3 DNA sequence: TGTGCCAGCAGCCAGGCTACAGGCGGACCAAATGAAAAACTGTTTTTT. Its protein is CASSQATGGPNEKLFF.

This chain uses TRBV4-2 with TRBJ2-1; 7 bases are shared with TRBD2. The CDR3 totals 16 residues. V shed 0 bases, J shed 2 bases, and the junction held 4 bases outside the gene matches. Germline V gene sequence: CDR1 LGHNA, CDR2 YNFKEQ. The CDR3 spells CASSQDLSGAYNEQFF. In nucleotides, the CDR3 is TGTGCCAGCAGCCAAGATCTGAGCGGGGCCTACAATGAGCAGTTCTTC.

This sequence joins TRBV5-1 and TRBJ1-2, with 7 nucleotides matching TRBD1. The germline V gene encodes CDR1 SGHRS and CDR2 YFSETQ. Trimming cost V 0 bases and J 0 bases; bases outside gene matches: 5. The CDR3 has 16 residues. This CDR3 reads CASSLAGQATNYGYTF. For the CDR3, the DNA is TGCGCCAGCAGCTTGGCAGGACAGGCCACTAACTATGGCTACACCTTC.

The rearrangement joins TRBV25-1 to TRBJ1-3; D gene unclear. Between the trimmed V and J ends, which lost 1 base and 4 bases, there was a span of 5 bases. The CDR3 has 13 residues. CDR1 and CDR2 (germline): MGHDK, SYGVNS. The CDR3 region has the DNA TGTGCCAGCAGTGAATCTAGGGGAAACACCATATATTTT. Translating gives CASSESRGNTIYF.

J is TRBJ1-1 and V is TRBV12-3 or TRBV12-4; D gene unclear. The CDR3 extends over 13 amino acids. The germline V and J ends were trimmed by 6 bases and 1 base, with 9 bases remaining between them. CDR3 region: CASRRESNTEAFF. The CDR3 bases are TGTGCCAGCAGGAGGGAGTCGAACACTGAAGCTTTCTTT.

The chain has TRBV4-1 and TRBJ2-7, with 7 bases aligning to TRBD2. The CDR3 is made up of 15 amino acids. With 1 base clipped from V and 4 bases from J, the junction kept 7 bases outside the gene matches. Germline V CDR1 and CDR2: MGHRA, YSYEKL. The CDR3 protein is CASSQVNSGGYEQYF. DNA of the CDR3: TGCGCCAGCAGCCAAGTTAATTCGGGGGGATACGAGCAGTACTTC.

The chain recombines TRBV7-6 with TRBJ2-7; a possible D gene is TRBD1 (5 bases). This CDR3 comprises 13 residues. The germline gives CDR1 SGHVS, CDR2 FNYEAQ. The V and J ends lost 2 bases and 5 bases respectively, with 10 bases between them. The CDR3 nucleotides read TGTGCCAGCAGCTTAAACCTCAGGGACGAGCAGTACTTC. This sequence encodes CASSLNLRDEQYF.